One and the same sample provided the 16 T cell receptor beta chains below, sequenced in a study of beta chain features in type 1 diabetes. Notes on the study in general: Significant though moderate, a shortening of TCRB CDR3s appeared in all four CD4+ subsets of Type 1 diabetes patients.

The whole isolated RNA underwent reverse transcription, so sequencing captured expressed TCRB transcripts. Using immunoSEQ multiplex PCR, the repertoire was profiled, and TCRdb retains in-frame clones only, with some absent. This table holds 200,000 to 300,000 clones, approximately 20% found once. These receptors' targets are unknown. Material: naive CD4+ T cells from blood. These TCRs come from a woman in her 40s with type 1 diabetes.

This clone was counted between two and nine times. CDR3 nucleotide sequence: TGTGCCAGCAGTGCTAGCGGGGGGAGAGATACGCAGTATTTT. Translated, it gives CASSASGGRDTQYF. The V gene is TRBV9, the J gene TRBJ2-3; 11 bases fit TRBD2. This CDR3 spans 14 amino acids. Germline V gene sequence: CDR1 SGDLS, CDR2 YYNGEE. The V segment lost 5 bases and the J segment 5 bases; nucleotides outside the gene matches: 4.

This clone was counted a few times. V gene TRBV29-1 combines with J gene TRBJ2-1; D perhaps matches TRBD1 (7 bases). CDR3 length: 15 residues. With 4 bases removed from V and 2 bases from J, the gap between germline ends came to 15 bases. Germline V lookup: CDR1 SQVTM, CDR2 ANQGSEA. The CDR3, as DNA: TGCAGCGTTGGGGGGGCAGGGGGAACCTACAATGAGCAGTTCTTC. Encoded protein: CSVGGAGGTYNEQFF.

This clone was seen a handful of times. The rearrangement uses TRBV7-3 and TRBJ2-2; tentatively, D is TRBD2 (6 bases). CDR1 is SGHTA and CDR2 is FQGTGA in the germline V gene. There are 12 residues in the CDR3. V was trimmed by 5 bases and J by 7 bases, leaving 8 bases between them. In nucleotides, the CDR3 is TGTGCCAGCAGCCGGGAGTTCGGGGAGCTGTTTTTT. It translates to CASSREFGELFF.

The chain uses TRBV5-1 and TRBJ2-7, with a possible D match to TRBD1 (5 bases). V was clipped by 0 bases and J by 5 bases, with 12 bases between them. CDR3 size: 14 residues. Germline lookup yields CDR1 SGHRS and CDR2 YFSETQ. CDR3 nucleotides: TGCGCCAGCAGCTTGGGTACCAGGGCCCACGAGCAGTACTTC. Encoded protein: CASSLGTRAHEQYF.

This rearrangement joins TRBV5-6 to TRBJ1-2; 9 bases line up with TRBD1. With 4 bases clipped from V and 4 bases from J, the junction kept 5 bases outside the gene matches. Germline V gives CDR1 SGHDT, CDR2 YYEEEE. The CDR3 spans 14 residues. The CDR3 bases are TGTGCCAGCAGCAACGGACAGGGGCCCTATGGCTACACCTTC. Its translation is CASSNGQGPYGYTF.

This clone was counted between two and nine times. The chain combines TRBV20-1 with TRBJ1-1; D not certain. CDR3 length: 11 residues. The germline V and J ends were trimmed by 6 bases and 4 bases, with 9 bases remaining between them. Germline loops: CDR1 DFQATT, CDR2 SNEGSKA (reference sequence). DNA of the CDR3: TGCAGTGCCGGGGTGTTCACTGAAGCTTTCTTT. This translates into CSAGVFTEAFF.

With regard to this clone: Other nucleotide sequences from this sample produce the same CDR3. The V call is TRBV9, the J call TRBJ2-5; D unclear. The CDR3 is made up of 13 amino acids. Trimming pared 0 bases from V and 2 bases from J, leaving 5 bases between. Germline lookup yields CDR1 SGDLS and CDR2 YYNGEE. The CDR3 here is CASSVASQETQYF. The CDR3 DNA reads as TGTGCCAGCAGCGTAGCCAGTCAAGAGACCCAGTACTTC.

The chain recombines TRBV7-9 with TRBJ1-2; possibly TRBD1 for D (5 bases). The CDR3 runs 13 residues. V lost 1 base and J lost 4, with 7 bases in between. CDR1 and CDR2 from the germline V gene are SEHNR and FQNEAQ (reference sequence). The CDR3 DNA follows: TGTGCCAGCAGCTTAGGGCAGGGCTATGGCTACACCTTC. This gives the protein CASSLGQGYGYTF.

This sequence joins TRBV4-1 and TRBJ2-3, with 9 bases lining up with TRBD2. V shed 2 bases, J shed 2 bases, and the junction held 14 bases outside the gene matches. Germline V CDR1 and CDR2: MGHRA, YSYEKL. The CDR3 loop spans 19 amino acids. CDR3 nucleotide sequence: TGCGCCAGCAGCCAAAGGGGTATCGGAGCGGGGGGCTACACAGATACGCAGTATTTT. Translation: CASSQRGIGAGGYTDTQYF.

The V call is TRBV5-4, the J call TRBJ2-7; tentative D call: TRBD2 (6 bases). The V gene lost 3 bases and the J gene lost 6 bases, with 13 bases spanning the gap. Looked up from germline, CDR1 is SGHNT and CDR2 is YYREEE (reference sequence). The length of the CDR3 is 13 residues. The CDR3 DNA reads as TGTGCCAGCAGCTGGGACTCGGCGTCCGAGCAGTACTTC. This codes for CASSWDSASEQYF.

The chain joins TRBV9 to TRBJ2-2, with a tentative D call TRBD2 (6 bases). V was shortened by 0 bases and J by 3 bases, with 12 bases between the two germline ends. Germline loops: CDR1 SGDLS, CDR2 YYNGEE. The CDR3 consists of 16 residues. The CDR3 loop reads CASSVGGLTYTGELFF. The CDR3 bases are TGTGCCAGCAGCGTAGGGGGACTCACCTACACCGGGGAGCTGTTTTTT. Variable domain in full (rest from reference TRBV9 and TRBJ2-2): DSGVTQTPKHLITATGQRVTLRCSPRSGDLSVYWYQQSLDQGLQFLIQYYNGEERAKGNILERFSAQQFPDLHSELNLSSLELGDSALYFCASSVGGLTYTGELFFGEGSRLTVL.

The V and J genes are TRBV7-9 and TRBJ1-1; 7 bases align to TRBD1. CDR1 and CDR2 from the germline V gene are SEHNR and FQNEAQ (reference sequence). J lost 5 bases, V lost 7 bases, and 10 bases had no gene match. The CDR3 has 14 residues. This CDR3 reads CASTPGTVETEAFF. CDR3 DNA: TGTGCCAGCACCCCCGGGACAGTCGAAACTGAAGCTTTCTTT. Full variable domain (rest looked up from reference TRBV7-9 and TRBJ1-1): DTGVSQNPRHKITKRGQNVTFRCDPISEHNRLYWYRQTLGQGPEFLTYFQNEAQLEKSRLLSDRFSAERPKGSFSTLEIQRTEQGDSAMYLCASTPGTVETEAFFGQGTRLTVV.

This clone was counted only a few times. The DNA of the CDR3 is TGTGCCAGCAGTGAGGGGGGGAGCTCCTACAATGAGCAGTTCTTC. Protein: CASSEGGSSYNEQFF. The chain links TRBV25-1 to TRBJ2-1; 7 bases match TRBD2. After removal of 3 bases from V and 0 bases from J, the junction contained 2 bases not matched to a gene. This CDR3 is 15 amino acids long. CDR1 is MGHDK, CDR2 SYGVNS, per germline.

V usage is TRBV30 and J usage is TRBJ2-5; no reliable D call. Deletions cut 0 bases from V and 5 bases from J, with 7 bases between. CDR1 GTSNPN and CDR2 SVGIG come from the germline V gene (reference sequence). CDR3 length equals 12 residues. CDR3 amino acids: CAWSVGEETQYF. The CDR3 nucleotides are TGTGCCTGGAGTGTAGGAGAGGAGACCCAGTACTTC.

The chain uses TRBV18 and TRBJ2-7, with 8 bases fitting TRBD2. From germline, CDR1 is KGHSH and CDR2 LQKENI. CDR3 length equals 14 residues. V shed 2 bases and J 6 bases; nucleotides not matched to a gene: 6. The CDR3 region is CASSPVAGPSEQYF. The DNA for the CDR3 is TGTGCCAGCTCACCAGTAGCGGGACCCTCCGAGCAGTACTTC.

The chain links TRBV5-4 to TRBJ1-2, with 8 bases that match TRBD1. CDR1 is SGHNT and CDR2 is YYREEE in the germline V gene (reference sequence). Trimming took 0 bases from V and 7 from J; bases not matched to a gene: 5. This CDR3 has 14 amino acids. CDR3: CASSLEDRVVGYTF. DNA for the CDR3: TGTGCCAGCAGCTTGGAGGACAGGGTGGTTGGCTACACCTTC.